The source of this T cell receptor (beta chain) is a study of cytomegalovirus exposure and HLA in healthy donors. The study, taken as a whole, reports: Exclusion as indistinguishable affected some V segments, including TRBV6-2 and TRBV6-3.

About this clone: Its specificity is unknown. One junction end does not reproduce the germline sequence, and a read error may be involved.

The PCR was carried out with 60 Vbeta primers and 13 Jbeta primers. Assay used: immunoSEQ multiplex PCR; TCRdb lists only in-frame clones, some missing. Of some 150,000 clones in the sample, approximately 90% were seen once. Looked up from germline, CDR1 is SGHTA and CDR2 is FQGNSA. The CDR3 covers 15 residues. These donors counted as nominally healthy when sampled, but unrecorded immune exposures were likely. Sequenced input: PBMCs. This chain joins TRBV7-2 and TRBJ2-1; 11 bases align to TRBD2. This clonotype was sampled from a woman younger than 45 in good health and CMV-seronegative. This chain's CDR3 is CASSIAGGVYNEQFF. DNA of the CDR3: TGTGCCAGCAGCATAGCGGGAGGGGTCTACAATGAGCAGTTCTTC.